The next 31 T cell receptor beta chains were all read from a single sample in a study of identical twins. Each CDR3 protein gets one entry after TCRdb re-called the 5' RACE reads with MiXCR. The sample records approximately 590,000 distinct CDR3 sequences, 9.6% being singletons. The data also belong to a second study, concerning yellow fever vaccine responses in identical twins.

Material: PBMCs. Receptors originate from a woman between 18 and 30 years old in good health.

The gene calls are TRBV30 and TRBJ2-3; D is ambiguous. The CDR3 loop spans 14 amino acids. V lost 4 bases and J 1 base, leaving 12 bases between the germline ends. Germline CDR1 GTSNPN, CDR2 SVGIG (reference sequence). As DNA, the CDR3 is TGTGCCTGGAACGGACCTACCCGCACAGATACGCAGTATTTT. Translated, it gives CAWNGPTRTDTQYF.

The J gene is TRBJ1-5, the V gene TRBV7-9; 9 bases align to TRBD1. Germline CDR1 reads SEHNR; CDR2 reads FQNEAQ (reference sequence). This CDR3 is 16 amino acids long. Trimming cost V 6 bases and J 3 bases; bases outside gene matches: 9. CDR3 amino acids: CASSHWTGANNQPQHF. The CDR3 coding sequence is TGTGCCAGCAGTCATTGGACAGGGGCCAACAATCAGCCCCAGCATTTT. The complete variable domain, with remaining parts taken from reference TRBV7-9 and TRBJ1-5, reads DTGVSQNPRHKITKRGQNVTFRCDPISEHNRLYWYRQTLGQGPEFLTYFQNEAQLEKSRLLSDRFSAERPKGSFSTLEIQRTEQGDSAMYLCASSHWTGANNQPQHFGDGTRLSIL.

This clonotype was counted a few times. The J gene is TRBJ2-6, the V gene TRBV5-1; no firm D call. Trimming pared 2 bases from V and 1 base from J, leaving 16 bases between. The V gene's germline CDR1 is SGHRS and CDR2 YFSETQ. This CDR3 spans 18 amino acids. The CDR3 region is CASSFRWDTLSGANVLTF. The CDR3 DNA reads TGCGCCAGCAGCTTCAGATGGGATACGCTTTCTGGGGCCAACGTCCTGACTTTC.

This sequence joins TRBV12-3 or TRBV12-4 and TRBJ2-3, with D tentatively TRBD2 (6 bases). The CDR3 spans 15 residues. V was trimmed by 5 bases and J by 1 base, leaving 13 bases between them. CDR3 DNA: TGTGCCAGCAGTCAGGCGGTAGCGGGCACAGATACGCAGTATTTT. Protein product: CASSQAVAGTDTQYF.

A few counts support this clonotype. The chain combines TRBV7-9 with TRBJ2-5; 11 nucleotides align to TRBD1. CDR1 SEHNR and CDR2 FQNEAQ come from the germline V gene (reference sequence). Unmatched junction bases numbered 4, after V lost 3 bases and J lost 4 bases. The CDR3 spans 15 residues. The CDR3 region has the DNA TGTGCCAGCAGCTTTTGGACAGGGGGCGCAGAGACCCAGTACTTC. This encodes CASSFWTGGAETQYF. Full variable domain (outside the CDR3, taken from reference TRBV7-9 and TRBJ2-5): DTGVSQNPRHKITKRGQNVTFRCDPISEHNRLYWYRQTLGQGPEFLTYFQNEAQLEKSRLLSDRFSAERPKGSFSTLEIQRTEQGDSAMYLCASSFWTGGAETQYFGPGTRLLVL.

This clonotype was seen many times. This CDR3 reads CSAFLGTFNTDTQYF. The CDR3 DNA reads as TGCAGTGCGTTTTTAGGAACCTTTAACACAGATACGCAGTATTTT. The genes are TRBV20-1 and TRBJ2-3, with D hard to call. V lost 6 bases and J lost 2, with 18 bases in between. CDR3 length: 15 amino acids. CDR1 and CDR2 (germline): DFQATT, SNEGSKA (reference sequence).

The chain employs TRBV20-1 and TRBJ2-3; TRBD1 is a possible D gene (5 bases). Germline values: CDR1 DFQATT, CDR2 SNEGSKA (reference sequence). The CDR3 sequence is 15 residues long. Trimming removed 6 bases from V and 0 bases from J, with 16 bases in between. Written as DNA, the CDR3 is TGCAGTGCCCGCCAAAGGGGAATTAGCACAGATACGCAGTATTTT. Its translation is CSARQRGISTDTQYF.

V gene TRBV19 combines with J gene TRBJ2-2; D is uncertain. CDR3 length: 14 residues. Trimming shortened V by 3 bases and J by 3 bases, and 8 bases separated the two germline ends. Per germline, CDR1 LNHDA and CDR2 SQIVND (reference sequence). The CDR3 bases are TGTGCCAGTAGTATTGCCGGCTACACCGGGGAGCTGTTTTTT. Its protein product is CASSIAGYTGELFF.

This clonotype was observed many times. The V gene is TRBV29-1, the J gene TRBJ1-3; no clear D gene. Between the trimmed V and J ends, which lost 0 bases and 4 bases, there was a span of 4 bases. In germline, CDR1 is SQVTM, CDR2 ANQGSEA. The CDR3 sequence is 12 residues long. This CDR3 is CSVEDKGNTIYF. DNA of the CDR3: TGCAGCGTTGAAGATAAAGGAAACACCATATATTTT.

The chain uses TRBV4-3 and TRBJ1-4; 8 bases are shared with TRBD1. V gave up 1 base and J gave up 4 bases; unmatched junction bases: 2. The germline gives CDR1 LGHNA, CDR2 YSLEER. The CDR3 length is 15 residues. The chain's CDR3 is CASSQGTGNNEKLFF. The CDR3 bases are TGCGCCAGCAGCCAAGGGACAGGGAATAATGAAAAACTGTTTTTT.

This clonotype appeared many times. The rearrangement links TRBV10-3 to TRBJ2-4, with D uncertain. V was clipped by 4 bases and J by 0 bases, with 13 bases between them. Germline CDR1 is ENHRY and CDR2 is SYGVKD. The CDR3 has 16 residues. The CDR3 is CAISGGDTLAKNIQYF. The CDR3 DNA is TGTGCCATCAGTGGGGGTGACACCTTAGCCAAAAACATTCAGTACTTC.

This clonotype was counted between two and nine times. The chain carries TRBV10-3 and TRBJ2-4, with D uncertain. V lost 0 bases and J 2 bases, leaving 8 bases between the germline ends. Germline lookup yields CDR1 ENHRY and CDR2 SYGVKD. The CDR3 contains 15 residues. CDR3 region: CAISESYDTKNIQYF. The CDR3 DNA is TGTGCCATCAGTGAGTCTTACGATACCAAAAACATTCAGTACTTC.

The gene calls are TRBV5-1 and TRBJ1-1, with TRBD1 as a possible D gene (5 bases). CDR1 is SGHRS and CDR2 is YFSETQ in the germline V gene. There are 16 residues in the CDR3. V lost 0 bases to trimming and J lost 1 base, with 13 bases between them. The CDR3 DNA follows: TGCGCCAGCAGCTTGGGGGCCGGGGGGGAGAACACTGAAGCTTTCTTT. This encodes CASSLGAGGENTEAFF. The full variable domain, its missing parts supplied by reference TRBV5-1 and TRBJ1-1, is KAGVTQTPRYLIKTRGQQVTLSCSPISGHRSVSWYQQTPGQGLQFLFEYFSETQRNKGNFPGRFSGRQFSNSRSEMNVSTLELGDSALYLCASSLGAGGENTEAFFGQGTRLTVV.

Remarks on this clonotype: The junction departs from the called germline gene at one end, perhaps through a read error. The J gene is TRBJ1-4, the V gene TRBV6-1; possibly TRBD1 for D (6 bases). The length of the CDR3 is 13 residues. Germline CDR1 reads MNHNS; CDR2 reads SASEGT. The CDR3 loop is CTSIEQGSEKLFF. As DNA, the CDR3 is TGTACCAGCATAGAGCAGGGGAGTGAAAAACTGTTTTTT.

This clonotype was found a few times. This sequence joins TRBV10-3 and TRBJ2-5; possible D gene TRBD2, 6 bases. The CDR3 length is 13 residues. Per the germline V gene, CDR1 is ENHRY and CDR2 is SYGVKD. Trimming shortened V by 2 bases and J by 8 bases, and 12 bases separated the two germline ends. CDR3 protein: CAISERREETQYF. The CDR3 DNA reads TGTGCCATCAGTGAGCGCAGGGAGGAAACCCAGTACTTC.

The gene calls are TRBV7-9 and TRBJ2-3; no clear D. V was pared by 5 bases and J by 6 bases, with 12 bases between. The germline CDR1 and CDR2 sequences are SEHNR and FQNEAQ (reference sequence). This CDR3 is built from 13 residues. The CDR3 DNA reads TGTGCCAGCAGCCCCCCTGGTGTTGATACGCAGTATTTT. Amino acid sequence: CASSPPGVDTQYF.

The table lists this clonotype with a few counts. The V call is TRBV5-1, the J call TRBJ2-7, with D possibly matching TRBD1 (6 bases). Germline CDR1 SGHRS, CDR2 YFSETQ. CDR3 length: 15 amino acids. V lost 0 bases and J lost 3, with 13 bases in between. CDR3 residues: CASSLVAGEFYEQYF. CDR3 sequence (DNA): TGCGCCAGCAGCTTGGTGGCAGGGGAATTCTACGAGCAGTACTTC.

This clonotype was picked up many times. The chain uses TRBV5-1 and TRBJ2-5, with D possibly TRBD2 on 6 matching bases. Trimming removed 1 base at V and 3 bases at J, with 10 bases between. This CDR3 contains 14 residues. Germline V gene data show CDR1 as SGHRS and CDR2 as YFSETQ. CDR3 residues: CASSLITGEETQYF. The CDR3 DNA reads TGCGCCAGCAGCTTGATAACGGGAGAAGAGACCCAGTACTTC.

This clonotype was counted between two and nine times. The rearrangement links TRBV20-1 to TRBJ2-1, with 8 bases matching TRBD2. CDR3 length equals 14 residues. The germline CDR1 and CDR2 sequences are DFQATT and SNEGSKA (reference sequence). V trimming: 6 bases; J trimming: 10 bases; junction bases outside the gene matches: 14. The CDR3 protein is CSARGAHLGREQFF. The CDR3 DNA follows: TGCAGTGCGCGGGGGGCCCACTTGGGAAGAGAGCAGTTCTTC.

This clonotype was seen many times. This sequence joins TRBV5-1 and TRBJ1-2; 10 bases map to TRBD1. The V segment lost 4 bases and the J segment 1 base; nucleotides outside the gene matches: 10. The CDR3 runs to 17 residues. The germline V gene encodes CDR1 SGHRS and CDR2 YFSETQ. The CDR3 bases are TGCGCCAGCAGCCCGTGGACAGGGGGAACTAATAACTATGGCTACACCTTC. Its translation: CASSPWTGGTNNYGYTF.

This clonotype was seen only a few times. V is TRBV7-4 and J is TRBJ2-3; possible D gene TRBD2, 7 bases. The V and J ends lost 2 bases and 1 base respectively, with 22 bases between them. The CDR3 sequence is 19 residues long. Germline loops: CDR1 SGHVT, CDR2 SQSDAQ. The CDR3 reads CASSLRAGGPRLGTDTQYF. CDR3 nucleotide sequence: TGTGCCAGCAGCTTAAGAGCCGGGGGGCCCCGATTAGGCACAGATACGCAGTATTTT.

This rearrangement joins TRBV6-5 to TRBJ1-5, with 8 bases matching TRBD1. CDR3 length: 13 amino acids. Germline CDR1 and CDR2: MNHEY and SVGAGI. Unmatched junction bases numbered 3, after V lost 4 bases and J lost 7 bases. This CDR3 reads CASSWTGRQPQHF. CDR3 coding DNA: TGTGCCAGCAGTTGGACAGGGAGGCAGCCCCAGCATTTT.

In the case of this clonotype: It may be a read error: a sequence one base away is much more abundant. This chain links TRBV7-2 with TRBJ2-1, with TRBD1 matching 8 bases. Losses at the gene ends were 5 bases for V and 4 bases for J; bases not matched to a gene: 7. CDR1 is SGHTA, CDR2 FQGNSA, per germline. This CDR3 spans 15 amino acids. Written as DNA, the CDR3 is TGTGCCAGCAGCATCGGGGACAGGTTATACAATGAGCAGTTCTTC. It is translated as CASSIGDRLYNEQFF.

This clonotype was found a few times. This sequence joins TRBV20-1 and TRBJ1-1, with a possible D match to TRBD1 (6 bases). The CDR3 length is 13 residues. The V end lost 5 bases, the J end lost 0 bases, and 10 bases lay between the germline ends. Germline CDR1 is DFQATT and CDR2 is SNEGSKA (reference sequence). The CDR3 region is CSALGGLNTEAFF. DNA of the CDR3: TGCAGTGCTCTCGGGGGCCTGAACACTGAAGCTTTCTTT.

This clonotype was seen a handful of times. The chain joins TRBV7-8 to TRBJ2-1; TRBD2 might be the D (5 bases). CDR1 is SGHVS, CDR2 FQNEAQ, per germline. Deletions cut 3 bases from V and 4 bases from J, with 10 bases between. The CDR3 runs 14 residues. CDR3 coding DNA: TGTGCCAGCAGCTTGTTGGACTTGTACAATGAGCAGTTCTTC. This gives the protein CASSLLDLYNEQFF.

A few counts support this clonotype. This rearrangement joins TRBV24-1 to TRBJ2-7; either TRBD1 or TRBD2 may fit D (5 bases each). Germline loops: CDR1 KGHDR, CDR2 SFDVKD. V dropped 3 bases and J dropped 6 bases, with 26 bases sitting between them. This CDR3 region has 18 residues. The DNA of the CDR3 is TGTGCCACCAGTGATGTACCGGCGAAGGGGACGGGATTTATCGAGCAGTACTTC. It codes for CATSDVPAKGTGFIEQYF.

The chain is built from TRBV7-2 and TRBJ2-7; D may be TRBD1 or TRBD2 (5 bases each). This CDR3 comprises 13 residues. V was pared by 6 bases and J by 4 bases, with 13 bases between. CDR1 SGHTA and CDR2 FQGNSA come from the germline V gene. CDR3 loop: CASRLGRDYEQYF. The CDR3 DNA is TGTGCCAGCAGGTTGGGACGGGATTACGAGCAGTACTTC.

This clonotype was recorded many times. The CDR3 region has the DNA TGCGCCAGCAGCCAAGAAACAGGAGGGAGTGGGCAGTTCTTC. Protein sequence: CASSQETGGSGQFF. The rearrangement links TRBV4-3 to TRBJ2-1; a possible D gene is TRBD2 (6 bases). Germline CDR1 is LGHNA and CDR2 is YSLEER. This CDR3 has 14 amino acids. The V gene lost 0 bases and the J gene lost 12 bases, with 15 bases spanning the gap.

CDR3 nucleotide sequence: TGTGCCAGCAGCTTTAGAGGGGCGGGAGCTGGCGAGCAGTACTTC. Encoded protein: CASSFRGAGAGEQYF. The chain carries TRBV7-2 and TRBJ2-7; 7 bases fit TRBD2. The length of the CDR3 is 15 residues. The germline CDR1 and CDR2 sequences are SGHTA and FQGNSA. With V trimmed by 3 bases and J by 6 bases, 11 bases remained unmatched.

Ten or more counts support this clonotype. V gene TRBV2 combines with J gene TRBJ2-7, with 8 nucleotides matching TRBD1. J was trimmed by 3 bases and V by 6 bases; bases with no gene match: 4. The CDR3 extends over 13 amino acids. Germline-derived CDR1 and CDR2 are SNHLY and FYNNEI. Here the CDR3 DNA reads TGTGCCAGCAGCCAACAGGGGGGCTACGAGCAGTACTTC. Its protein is CASSQQGGYEQYF.

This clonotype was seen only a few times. The CDR3 loop is CASSVDSKETQYF. The CDR3 DNA reads as TGCGCCAGCAGCGTCGACAGCAAAGAGACCCAGTACTTC. This rearrangement joins TRBV5-1 to TRBJ2-5; the D gene is possibly TRBD1 (5 bases). Germline values: CDR1 SGHRS, CDR2 YFSETQ. The CDR3 runs to 13 residues. V was cut by 4 bases and J by 3 bases, with 10 bases left in between.